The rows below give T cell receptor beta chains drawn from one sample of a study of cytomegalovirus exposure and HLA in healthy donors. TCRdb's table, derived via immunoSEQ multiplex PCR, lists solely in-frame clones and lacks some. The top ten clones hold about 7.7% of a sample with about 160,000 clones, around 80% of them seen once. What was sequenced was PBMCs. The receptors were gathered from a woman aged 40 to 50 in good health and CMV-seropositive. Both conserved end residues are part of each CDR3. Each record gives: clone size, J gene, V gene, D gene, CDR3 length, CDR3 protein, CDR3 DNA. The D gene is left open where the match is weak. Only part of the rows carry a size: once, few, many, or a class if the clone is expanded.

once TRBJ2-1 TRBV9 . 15 CASSVGPGWLNEQFF TGTGCCAGCAGCGTAGGTCCAGGGTGGTTGAATGAGCAGTTCTTC
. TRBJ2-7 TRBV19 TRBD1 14 CASSIWGQSDEQYF TGTGCCAGTAGTATCTGGGGACAGAGTGACGAGCAGTACTTC
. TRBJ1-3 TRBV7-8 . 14 CASSLAATGNTIYF TGTGCCAGCAGCTTAGCAGCTACTGGAAACACCATATATTTT
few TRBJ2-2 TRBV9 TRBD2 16 CASSAPASGVTGELFF TGTGCCAGCAGCGCCCCCGCTAGCGGGGTCACCGGGGAGCTGTTTTTT
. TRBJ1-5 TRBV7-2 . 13 CASSLGQGQPQHF TGTGCCAGCAGCTTAGGGCAGGGACAGCCCCAGCATTTT
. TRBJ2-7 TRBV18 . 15 CASSLRHEGAYEQYF TGTGCCAGCTCACTACGGCACGAAGGGGCCTACGAGCAGTACTTC
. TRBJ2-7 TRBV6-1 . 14 CASSETARAYEQYF TGTGCCAGCAGTGAAACGGCCCGGGCCTACGAGCAGTACTTC
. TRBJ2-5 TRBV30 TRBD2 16 CAWSVGTSGGQETQYF TGTGCCTGGAGTGTCGGGACTAGCGGGGGTCAAGAGACCCAGTACTTC
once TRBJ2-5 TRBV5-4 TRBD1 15 CASSPTGGSEETQYF TGTGCCAGCAGCCCGACAGGGGGCTCTGAAGAGACCCAGTACTTC
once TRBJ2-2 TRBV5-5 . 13 CASSLGTDGELFF TGTGCCAGCAGCTTGGGCACAGACGGGGAGCTGTTTTTT
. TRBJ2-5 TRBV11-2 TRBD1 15 CASSLGPDRVGTQYF TGTGCCAGCAGCTTAGGTCCTGACAGGGTTGGGACCCAGTACTTC
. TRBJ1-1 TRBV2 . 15 CASKTVGLENTEAFF TGCGCCAGCAAGACCGTAGGCCTAGAGAACACTGAAGCTTTCTTT
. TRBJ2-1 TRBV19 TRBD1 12 CASSLGGGEQFF TGTGCCAGTAGTCTAGGGGGCGGTGAGCAGTTCTTC
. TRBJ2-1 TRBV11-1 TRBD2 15 CASSHTSGGTNEQFF TGTGCCAGCAGCCACACTAGCGGGGGGACTAATGAGCAGTTCTTC
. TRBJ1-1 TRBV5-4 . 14 CASSPSPVNTEAFF TGTGCCAGCAGCCCGTCCCCCGTGAACACTGAAGCTTTCTTT
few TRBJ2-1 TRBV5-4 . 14 CASSKIGQHNEQFF TGTGCCAGCAGCAAAATCGGACAGCACAATGAGCAGTTCTTC
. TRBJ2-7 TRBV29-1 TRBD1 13 CSYSQGVTYEQYF TGCAGCTACTCGCAGGGGGTAACCTACGAGCAGTACTTC
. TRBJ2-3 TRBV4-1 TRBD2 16 CASSQLTSVSTDTQYF TGCGCCAGCAGCCAACTTACTAGCGTAAGTACAGATACGCAGTATTTT
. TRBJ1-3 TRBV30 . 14 CAWRPGHFGNTIYF TGTGCCTGGAGACCCGGACACTTCGGAAACACCATATATTTT
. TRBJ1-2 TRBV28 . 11 CASRQGYGYTF TGTGCCAGCAGACAGGGCTATGGCTACACCTTC
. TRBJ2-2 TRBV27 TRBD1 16 CASSLAGTANTGELFF TGTGCCAGCAGTTTAGCCGGGACAGCGAACACCGGGGAGCTGTTTTTT
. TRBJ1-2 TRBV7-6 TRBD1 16 CASSPRTGETGEGYTF TGTGCCAGCAGCCCCCGGACAGGGGAAACGGGTGAGGGCTACACCTTC
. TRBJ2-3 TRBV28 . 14 CASSRLEFADTQYF TGTGCCAGCAGTAGACTAGAATTTGCGGATACGCAGTATTTT
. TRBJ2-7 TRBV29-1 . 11 CSVGSSYEQYF TGCAGCGTTGGGAGCTCCTACGAGCAGTACTTC